One and the same sample provided the 16 T cell receptor beta chains below, sequenced in a study of blood T cell repertoires in COVID-19. TCRdb's copy holds only in-frame clones and misses some; the assay was immunoSEQ multiplex PCR. There are approximately 210,000 clones in the sample; 87% occur only once, and approximately 2.2% lies in the top ten. Sequenced material: PBMCs or T cells enriched from blood (not recorded which). Source of these receptors: a woman between 25 and 40 years old who had recovered from COVID-19.

This chain uses TRBV27 with TRBJ1-2; D unresolved. From germline, CDR1 is MNHEY and CDR2 SMNVEV (reference sequence). V lost 4 bases and J 4 bases, leaving 4 bases between the germline ends. The CDR3 is 11 residues long. CDR3 nucleotide sequence: TGTGCCAGCAGTTCAGGCTATGGCTACACCTTC. Its protein is CASSSGYGYTF.

The V call is TRBV19, the J call TRBJ1-4; 7 nucleotides align to TRBD1. Germline V gene lookup returns CDR1 LNHDA and CDR2 SQIVND (reference sequence). The CDR3 has 14 residues. V shed 4 bases, J shed 6 bases, and the junction held 5 bases outside the gene matches. This CDR3 reads CASSRTGSDEKLFF. The CDR3 DNA sequence: TGTGCCAGTAGTAGGACAGGATCAGATGAAAAACTGTTTTTT.

The chain joins TRBV7-2 to TRBJ2-7, with D tentatively TRBD1 (5 bases). The CDR3 contains 13 residues. The germline V gene has CDR1 SGHTA and CDR2 FQGNSA. The V end was cut by 3 bases, the J end by 7 bases, with 13 bases between. The CDR3 region is CASSLRQPLEQYF. The CDR3 DNA reads as TGTGCCAGCAGCTTGAGACAGCCTTTGGAGCAGTACTTC. Complete variable domain (other parts from reference TRBV7-2 and TRBJ2-7): GAGVSQSPSNKVTEKGKDVELRCDPISGHTALYWYRQSLGQGLEFLIYFQGNSAPDKSGLPSDRFSAERTGGSVSTLTIQRTQQEDSAVYLCASSLRQPLEQYFGPGTRLTVT.

The chain links TRBV19 to TRBJ1-6; D is ambiguous. In germline, CDR1 is LNHDA, CDR2 SQIVND (reference sequence). The germline V and J ends were trimmed by 4 bases and 10 bases, with 17 bases remaining between them. CDR3 length: 15 residues. The CDR3, as DNA: TGTGCCAGTAGTACGTCCGCGGAGAGAGGCTCACCCCTCCACTTT. It encodes CASSTSAERGSPLHF.

J is TRBJ1-4 and V is TRBV2, with a tentative D call TRBD1 (5 bases). Germline values: CDR1 SNHLY, CDR2 FYNNEI. Trimming cost V 5 bases and J 0 bases, with 16 bases left between them. The CDR3 spans 17 residues. The CDR3 DNA reads as TGTGCCAGCAGTTCCCCGCGGGGCCGTTCAACTAATGAAAAACTGTTTTTT. It encodes CASSSPRGRSTNEKLFF.

The chain recombines TRBV2 with TRBJ1-6; D remains unclear. V gave up 1 base and J gave up 0 bases, with 13 bases separating them. CDR3 length: 18 amino acids. CDR1 is SNHLY, CDR2 FYNNEI, per germline. Written as DNA, the CDR3 is TGTGCCAGCAGTGAAGACGAGGAAGTAAGCTCCTATAATTCACCCCTCCACTTT. This translates into CASSEDEEVSSYNSPLHF.

V usage is TRBV21-1 and J usage is TRBJ2-6; the table's D call of TRBD2 was not tested on the DNA. TRBV21-1 is a pseudogene locus. The CDR3 is 18 amino acids. The DNA for the CDR3 is TGTGCCAGCAGCCTTCCCGGGACTCCGAGCTCTGGGGCCAACGTCCTGACTTTC. Its protein product is CASSLPGTPSSGANVLTF.

The rearrangement joins TRBV13 to TRBJ2-7; tentatively, D is TRBD2 (7 bases). Deletions cut 0 bases from V and 6 bases from J, with 18 bases between. The CDR3 runs 16 residues. Germline V gene lookup returns CDR1 PRHDT and CDR2 FYEKMQ (reference sequence). The CDR3 protein is CASSLGRGGGLGEQYF. DNA of the CDR3: TGTGCCAGCAGCTTAGGCCGAGGGGGGGGCCTGGGCGAGCAGTACTTC.

This chain joins TRBV11-2 and TRBJ2-7, with TRBD2 matching 7 bases. The CDR3 length is 15 residues. Germline trimming cut 5 bases from V and 1 base from J; bases unmatched to any gene: 8. Germline-derived CDR1 and CDR2 are SGHAT and FQNNGV. The CDR3 loop reads CASSPNGGNSYEQYF. The CDR3 region has the DNA TGTGCCAGCAGCCCGAACGGGGGGAATTCCTACGAGCAGTACTTC.

The chain has TRBV11-2 and TRBJ2-7; the match to TRBD2 covers 7 bases. Germline V gene data show CDR1 as SGHAT and CDR2 as FQNNGV. The CDR3 runs to 15 residues. V lost 3 bases to trimming and J lost 0 bases; unmatched junction nucleotides: 5. The CDR3: CASSLMGGGSYEQYF. The DNA of the CDR3 is TGTGCCAGCAGCTTGATGGGGGGGGGCTCCTACGAGCAGTACTTC.

The chain has TRBV6-5 and TRBJ1-2, with a tentative D call TRBD1 (5 bases). This CDR3 contains 14 residues. CDR1 and CDR2 (germline): MNHEY, SVGAGI. Trimming cost V 2 bases and J 4 bases, with 11 bases left between them. The CDR3 DNA follows: TGTGCCAGCAGTTACGGGGGGGTTACCTATGGCTACACCTTC. Its protein is CASSYGGVTYGYTF.

The rearrangement links TRBV11-2 to TRBJ2-1, with D unclear. The CDR3 loop spans 14 amino acids. V lost 4 bases to trimming and J lost 6 bases, with 13 bases between them. Germline CDR1 and CDR2: SGHAT and FQNNGV. CDR3 amino acids: CASSSTPGSNEQFF. For the CDR3, the DNA is TGTGCCAGCAGCTCAACTCCCGGGTCCAATGAGCAGTTCTTC.

J is TRBJ2-7 and V is TRBV7-8; D possibly corresponds to TRBD2 (5 bases). The V and J ends lost 4 bases and 2 bases respectively, with 18 bases between them. CDR3 length: 16 amino acids. The V gene's germline CDR1 is SGHVS and CDR2 FQNEAQ. CDR3 coding DNA: TGTGCCAGCAGCTACTACGACCCACTAGGGCCCTACGAGCAGTACTTC. It specifies CASSYYDPLGPYEQYF.

This chain connects TRBV24-1 to TRBJ2-1; 7 positions agree with TRBD1. J gave up 9 bases and V 4 bases, and 8 bases lay outside the gene matches. The length of the CDR3 is 14 residues. CDR1 is KGHDR, CDR2 SFDVKD, per germline. CDR3 loop: CATSDRGQSGEQFF. The CDR3 nucleotides are TGTGCCACCAGTGACCGGGGACAGTCAGGTGAGCAGTTCTTC.

This clone has more than one count but fewer than ten. The chain uses TRBV7-9 and TRBJ2-1, with D tentatively TRBD1 (6 bases). The CDR3 is 12 residues long. The germline V gene encodes CDR1 SEHNR and CDR2 FQNEAQ (reference sequence). The V end was cut by 5 bases, the J end by 14 bases, with 16 bases between. CDR3 in DNA: TGTGCCAGCAGCGCACAGGGCCGAAAGAAGTTCTTC. This encodes CASSAQGRKKFF.

V usage is TRBV11-3 and J usage is TRBJ1-1; 7 bases map to TRBD1. The CDR3 is 13 residues long. Germline V gene lookup returns CDR1 SGHNT and CDR2 YENEEA. The V segment lost 7 bases and the J segment 4 bases; nucleotides outside the gene matches: 6. CDR3 protein: CASNQYRGTEAFF. In DNA, the CDR3 is TGTGCCAGCAATCAATACAGGGGCACTGAAGCTTTCTTT. Complete variable domain (other parts from reference TRBV11-3 and TRBJ1-1): EAGVVQSPRYKIIEKKQPVAFWCNPISGHNTLYWYLQNLGQGPELLIRYENEEAVDDSQLPKDRFSAERLKGVDSTLKIQPAELGDSAVYLCASNQYRGTEAFFGQGTRLTVV.